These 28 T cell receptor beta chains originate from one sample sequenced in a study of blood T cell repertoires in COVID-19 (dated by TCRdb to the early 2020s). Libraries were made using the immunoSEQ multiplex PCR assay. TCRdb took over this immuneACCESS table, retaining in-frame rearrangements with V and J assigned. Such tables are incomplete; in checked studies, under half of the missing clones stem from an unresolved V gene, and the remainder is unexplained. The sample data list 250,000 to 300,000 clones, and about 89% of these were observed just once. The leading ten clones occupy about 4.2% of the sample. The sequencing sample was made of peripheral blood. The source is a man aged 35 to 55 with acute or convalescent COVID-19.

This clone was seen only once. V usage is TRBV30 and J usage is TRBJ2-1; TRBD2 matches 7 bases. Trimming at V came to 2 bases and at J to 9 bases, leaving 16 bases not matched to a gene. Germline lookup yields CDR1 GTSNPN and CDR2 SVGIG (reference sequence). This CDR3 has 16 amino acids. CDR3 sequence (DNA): TGTGCCTGGAGTCCCCCCCGGGGCGGGGGATTAGGTGAGCAGTTCTTC. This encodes CAWSPPRGGGLGEQFF.

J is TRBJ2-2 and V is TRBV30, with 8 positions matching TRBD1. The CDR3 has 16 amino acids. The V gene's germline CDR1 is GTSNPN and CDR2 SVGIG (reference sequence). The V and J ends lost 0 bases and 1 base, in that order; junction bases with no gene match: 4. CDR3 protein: CAWSVPGTGNTGELFF. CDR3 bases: TGTGCCTGGAGTGTACCAGGGACAGGGAACACCGGGGAGCTGTTTTTT.

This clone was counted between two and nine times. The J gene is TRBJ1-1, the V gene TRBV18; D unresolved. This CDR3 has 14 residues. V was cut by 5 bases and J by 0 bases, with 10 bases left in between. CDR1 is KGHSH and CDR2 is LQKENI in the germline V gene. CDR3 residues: CASSSQSMNTEAFF. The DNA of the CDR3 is TGTGCCAGCTCATCACAGAGCATGAACACTGAAGCTTTCTTT.

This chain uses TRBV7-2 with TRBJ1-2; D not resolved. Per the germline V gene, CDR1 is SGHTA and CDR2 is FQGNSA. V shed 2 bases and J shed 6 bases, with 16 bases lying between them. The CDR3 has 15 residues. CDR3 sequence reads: CASSLRGSEMDGYTF. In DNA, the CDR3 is TGTGCCAGCAGCTTACGAGGGAGTGAAATGGATGGCTACACCTTC. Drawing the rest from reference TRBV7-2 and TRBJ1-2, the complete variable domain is GAGVSQSPSNKVTEKGKDVELRCDPISGHTALYWYRQSLGQGLEFLIYFQGNSAPDKSGLPSDRFSAERTGGSVSTLTIQRTQQEDSAVYLCASSLRGSEMDGYTFGSGTRLTVV.

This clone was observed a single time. The CDR3 here is CAIRGGLDTGELFF. Here the CDR3 DNA reads TGTGCCATCAGAGGCGGCCTCGACACCGGGGAGCTGTTTTTT. This chain joins TRBV10-3 and TRBJ2-2; no clear D gene. The CDR3 spans 14 residues. Per germline, CDR1 ENHRY and CDR2 SYGVKD. V was shortened by 6 bases and J by 3 bases, with 11 bases between the two germline ends.

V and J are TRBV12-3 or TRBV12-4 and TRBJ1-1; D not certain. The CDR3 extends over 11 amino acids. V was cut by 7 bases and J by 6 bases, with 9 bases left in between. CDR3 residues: CASMDLSEAFF. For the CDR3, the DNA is TGTGCCAGCATGGACTTATCTGAAGCTTTCTTT.

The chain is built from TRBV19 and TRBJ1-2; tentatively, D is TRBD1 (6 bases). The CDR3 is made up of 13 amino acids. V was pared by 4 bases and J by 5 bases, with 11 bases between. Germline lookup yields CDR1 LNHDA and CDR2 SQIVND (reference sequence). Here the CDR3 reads CASSRGTSYGYTF. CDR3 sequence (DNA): TGTGCCAGTAGTAGGGGGACATCATATGGCTACACCTTC.

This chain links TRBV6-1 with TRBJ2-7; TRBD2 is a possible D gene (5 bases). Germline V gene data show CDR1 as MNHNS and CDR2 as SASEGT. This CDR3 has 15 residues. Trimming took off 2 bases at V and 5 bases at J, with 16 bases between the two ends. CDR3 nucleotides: TGTGCCAGCAGTGAAAATGGGAGAGGTTGGAACGAGCAGTACTTC. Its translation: CASSENGRGWNEQYF.

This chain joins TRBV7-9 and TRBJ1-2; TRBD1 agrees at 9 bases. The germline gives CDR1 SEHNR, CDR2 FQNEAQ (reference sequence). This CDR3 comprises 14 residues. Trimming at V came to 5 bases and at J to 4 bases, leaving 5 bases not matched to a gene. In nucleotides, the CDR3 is TGTGCCAGCAGCCCGGGACAGGGAATCTATGGCTACACCTTC. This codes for CASSPGQGIYGYTF. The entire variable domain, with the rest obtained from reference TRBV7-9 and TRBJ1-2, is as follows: DTGVSQNPRHKITKRGQNVTFRCDPISEHNRLYWYRQTLGQGPEFLTYFQNEAQLEKSRLLSDRFSAERPKGSFSTLEIQRTEQGDSAMYLCASSPGQGIYGYTFGSGTRLTVV.

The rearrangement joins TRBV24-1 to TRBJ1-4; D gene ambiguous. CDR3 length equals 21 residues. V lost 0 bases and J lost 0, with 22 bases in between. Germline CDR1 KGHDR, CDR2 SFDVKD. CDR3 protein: CATSDLGRLAELTATNEKLFF. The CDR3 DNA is TGTGCCACCAGTGATTTGGGCCGTTTGGCGGAACTTACTGCAACTAATGAAAAACTGTTTTTT.

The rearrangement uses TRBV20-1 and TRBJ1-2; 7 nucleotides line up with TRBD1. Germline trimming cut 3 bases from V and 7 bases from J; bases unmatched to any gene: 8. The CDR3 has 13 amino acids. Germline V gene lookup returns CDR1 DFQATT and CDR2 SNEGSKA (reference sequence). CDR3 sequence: CSASVDRVTGYTF. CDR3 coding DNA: TGCAGTGCTAGTGTTGACAGGGTTACTGGCTACACCTTC.

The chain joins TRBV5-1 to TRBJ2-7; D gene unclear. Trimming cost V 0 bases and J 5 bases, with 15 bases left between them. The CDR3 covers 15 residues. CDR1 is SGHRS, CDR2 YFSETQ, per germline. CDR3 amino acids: CASSLGRRTANEQYF. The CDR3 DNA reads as TGCGCCAGCAGCTTGGGGCGGAGAACCGCTAACGAGCAGTACTTC.

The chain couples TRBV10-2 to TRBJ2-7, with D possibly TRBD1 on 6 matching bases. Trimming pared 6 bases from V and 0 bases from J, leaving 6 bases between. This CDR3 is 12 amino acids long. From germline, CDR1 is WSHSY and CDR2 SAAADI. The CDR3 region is CASRDSSYEQYF. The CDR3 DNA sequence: TGCGCCAGCAGGGACAGCTCCTACGAGCAGTACTTC.

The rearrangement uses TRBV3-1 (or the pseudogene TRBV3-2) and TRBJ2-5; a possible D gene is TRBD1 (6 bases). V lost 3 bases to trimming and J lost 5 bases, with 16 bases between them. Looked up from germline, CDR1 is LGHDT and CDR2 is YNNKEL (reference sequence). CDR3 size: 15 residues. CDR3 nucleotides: TGTGCCAGCAGCCATCGAGGGGGAATCCGGGAGACCCAGTACTTC. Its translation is CASSHRGGIRETQYF.

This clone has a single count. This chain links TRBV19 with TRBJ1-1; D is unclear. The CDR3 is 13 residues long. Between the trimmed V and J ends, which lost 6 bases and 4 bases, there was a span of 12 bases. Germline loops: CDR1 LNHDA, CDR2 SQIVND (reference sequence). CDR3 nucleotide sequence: TGTGCCAGTAGGGAGGCGGTTGGCACTGAAGCTTTCTTT. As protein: CASREAVGTEAFF. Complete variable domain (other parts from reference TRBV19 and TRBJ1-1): DGGITQSPKYLFRKEGQNVTLSCEQNLNHDAMYWYRQDPGQGLRLIYYSQIVNDFQKGDIAEGYSVSREKKESFPLTVTSAQKNPTAFYLCASREAVGTEAFFGQGTRLTVV.

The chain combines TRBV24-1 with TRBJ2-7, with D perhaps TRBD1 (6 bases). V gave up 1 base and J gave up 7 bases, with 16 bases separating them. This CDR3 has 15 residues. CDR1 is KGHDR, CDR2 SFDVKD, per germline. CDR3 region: CATSDFARGKEEQYF. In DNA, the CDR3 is TGTGCCACCAGTGATTTTGCCAGGGGAAAGGAAGAGCAGTACTTC.

The chain's CDR3 is CASSLGQGDQPQHF. CDR3 DNA sequence: TGCGCCAGCAGCTTGGGACAGGGTGATCAGCCCCAGCATTTT. This sequence joins TRBV5-1 and TRBJ1-5; 7 bases match TRBD1. The trim removed 0 bases at V and 5 bases at J, leaving 2 bases unmatched. The CDR3 runs to 14 residues. Germline CDR1 SGHRS, CDR2 YFSETQ.

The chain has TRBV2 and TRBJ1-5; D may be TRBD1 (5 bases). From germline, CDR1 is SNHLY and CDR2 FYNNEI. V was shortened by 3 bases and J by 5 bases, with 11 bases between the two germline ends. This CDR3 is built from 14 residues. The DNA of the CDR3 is TGTGCCAGCAGTGAGGGGCGGCGATATCAGCCCCAGCATTTT. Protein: CASSEGRRYQPQHF.

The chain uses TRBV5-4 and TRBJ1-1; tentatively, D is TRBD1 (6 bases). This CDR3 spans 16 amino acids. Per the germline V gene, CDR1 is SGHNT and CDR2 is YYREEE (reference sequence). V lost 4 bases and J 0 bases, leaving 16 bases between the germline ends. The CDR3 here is CASSPGTTSLNTEAFF. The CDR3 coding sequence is TGTGCCAGCAGCCCTGGGACAACTTCCCTGAACACTGAAGCTTTCTTT.

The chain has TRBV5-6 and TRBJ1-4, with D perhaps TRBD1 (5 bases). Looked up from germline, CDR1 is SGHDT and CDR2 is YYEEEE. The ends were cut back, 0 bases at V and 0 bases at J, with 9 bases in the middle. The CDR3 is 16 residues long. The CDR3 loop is CASSLGWGSTNEKLFF. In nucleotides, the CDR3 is TGTGCCAGCAGCTTGGGATGGGGCTCAACTAATGAAAAACTGTTTTTT.

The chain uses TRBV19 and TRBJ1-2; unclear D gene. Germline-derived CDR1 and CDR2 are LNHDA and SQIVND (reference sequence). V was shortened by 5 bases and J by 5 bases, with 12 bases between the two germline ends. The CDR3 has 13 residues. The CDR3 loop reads CASSQEAFYGYTF. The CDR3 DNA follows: TGTGCCAGTAGTCAAGAGGCCTTTTATGGCTACACCTTC. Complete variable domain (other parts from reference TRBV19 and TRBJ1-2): DGGITQSPKYLFRKEGQNVTLSCEQNLNHDAMYWYRQDPGQGLRLIYYSQIVNDFQKGDIAEGYSVSREKKESFPLTVTSAQKNPTAFYLCASSQEAFYGYTFGSGTRLTVV.

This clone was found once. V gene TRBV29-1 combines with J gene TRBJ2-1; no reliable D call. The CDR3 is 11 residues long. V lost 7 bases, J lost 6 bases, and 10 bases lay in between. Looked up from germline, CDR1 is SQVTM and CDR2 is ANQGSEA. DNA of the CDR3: TGCAGCGCCGGGTATTCCAATGAGCAGTTCTTC. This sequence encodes CSAGYSNEQFF.

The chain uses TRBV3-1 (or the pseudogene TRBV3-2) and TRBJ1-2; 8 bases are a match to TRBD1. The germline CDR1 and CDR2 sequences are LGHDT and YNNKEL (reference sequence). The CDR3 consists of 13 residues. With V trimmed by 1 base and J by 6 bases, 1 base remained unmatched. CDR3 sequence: CASSQGQGNGYTF. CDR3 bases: TGTGCCAGCAGCCAAGGACAGGGGAATGGCTACACCTTC.

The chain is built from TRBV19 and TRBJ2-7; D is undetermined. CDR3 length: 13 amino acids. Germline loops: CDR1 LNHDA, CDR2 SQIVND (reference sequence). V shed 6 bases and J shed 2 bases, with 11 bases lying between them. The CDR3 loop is CASRNPVTYEQYF. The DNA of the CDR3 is TGTGCCAGTAGAAATCCAGTTACCTACGAGCAGTACTTC.

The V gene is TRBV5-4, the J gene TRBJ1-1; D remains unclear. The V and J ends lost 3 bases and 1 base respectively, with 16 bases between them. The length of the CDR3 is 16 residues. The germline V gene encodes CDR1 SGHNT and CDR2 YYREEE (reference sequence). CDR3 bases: TGTGCCAGCAGCTCGGCGGGGATTACAAGGAACACTGAAGCTTTCTTT. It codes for CASSSAGITRNTEAFF.

The CDR3: CATSDAPGQSYNEQFF. The DNA for the CDR3 is TGTGCCACCAGTGATGCCCCCGGACAGTCGTACAATGAGCAGTTCTTC. This rearrangement joins TRBV24-1 to TRBJ2-1; maybe TRBD1 (6 bases). V lost 3 bases and J lost 4, with 15 bases in between. Germline CDR1 is KGHDR and CDR2 is SFDVKD. The CDR3 has 16 amino acids.

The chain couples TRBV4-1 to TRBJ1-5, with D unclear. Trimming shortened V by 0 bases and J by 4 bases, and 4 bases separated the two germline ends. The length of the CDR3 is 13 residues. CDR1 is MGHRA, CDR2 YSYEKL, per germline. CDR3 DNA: TGCGCCAGCAGCCAAGATCAGAATCAGCCCCAGCATTTT. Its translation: CASSQDQNQPQHF.

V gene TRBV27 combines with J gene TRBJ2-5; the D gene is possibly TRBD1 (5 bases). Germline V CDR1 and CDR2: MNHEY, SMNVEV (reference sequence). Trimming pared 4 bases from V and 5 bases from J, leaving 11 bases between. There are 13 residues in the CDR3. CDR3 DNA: TGTGCCAGCAGTTACGGACATTCGGAGACCCAGTACTTC. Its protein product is CASSYGHSETQYF.